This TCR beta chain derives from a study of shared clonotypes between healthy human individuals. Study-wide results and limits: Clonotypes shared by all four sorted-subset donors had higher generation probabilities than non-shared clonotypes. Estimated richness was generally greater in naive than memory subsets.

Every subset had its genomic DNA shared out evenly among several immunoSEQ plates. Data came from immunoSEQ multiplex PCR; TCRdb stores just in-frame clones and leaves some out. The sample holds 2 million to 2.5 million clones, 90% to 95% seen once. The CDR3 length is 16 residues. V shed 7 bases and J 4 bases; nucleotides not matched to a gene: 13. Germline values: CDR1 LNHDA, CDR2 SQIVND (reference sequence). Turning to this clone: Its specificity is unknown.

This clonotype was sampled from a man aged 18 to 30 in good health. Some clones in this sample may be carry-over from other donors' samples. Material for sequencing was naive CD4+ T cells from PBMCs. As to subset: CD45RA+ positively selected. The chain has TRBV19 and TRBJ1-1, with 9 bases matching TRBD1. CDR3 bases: TGTGCCAGTACCCCGGGACAGGGTTTTTTTGGCACTGAAGCTTTCTTT. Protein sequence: CASTPGQGFFGTEAFF.